Each of the 6 T cell receptor beta chains below was sequenced from the same sample in a study of technical replicates of blood from a few donors. Some clones are missing from TCRdb's copy, which holds only in-frame ones; the method was immunoSEQ multiplex PCR. The sample contains over 60,000 clones, roughly nine tenths of which appear only once. Material for sequencing was PBMCs. These receptors were collected from a human donor in good health. Some clones in this sample may be carry-over from other donors' samples.

Note on this clone: Just one base apart from a much larger clone, this may be a read error. This chain uses TRBV28 with TRBJ1-5; unclear D gene. From germline, CDR1 is MDHEN and CDR2 SYDVKM. The CDR3 is 15 amino acids. The V gene lost 7 bases and the J gene lost 1 base, with 14 bases spanning the gap. In nucleotides, the CDR3 is TGTGCCAGCACCCGGGAGGGTATGAGCAATCAGCCCCAGCATTTT. It specifies CASTREGMSNQPQHF.

The rearrangement joins TRBV21-1 to TRBJ2-7; TRBD2 is the table's D call, not checked against the DNA. TRBV21-1 is reported as a pseudogene. This CDR3 region has 16 residues. The CDR3 here is CASSNSSGSGLDEQYF. CDR3 nucleotide sequence: TGTGCCAGCAGCAACTCTAGCGGGAGTGGATTGGACGAGCAGTACTTC.

The CDR3 loop is CASSLMGRVNTEAFF. As DNA, the CDR3 is TGTGCCAGCAGCTTAATGGGCAGAGTGAACACTGAAGCTTTCTTT. This chain uses TRBV7-2 with TRBJ1-1; the D is unclear. Trimming shortened V by 2 bases and J by 0 bases, and 10 bases separated the two germline ends. CDR3 length equals 15 residues. Germline V gene sequence: CDR1 SGHTA, CDR2 FQGNSA.

The rearrangement joins TRBV5-1 to TRBJ2-3; 8 bases agree with TRBD2. Germline lookup yields CDR1 SGHRS and CDR2 YFSETQ. There are 16 residues in the CDR3. The V segment lost 1 base and the J segment 4 bases; nucleotides outside the gene matches: 8. CDR3 in amino acids: CASSLIGREAADTQYF. CDR3 nucleotides: TGCGCCAGCAGCTTGATTGGGCGGGAGGCCGCAGATACGCAGTATTTT. Drawing the rest from reference TRBV5-1 and TRBJ2-3, the complete variable domain is KAGVTQTPRYLIKTRGQQVTLSCSPISGHRSVSWYQQTPGQGLQFLFEYFSETQRNKGNFPGRFSGRQFSNSRSEMNVSTLELGDSALYLCASSLIGREAADTQYFGPGTRLTVL.

This sequence joins TRBV7-9 and TRBJ2-7; TRBD1 matches at 11 bases. The germline V gene encodes CDR1 SEHNR and CDR2 FQNEAQ (reference sequence). The CDR3 length is 17 residues. Losses at the gene ends were 2 bases for V and 1 base for J; bases not matched to a gene: 7. The CDR3 sequence is CASSLRGGTGGSYEQYF. The DNA of the CDR3 is TGTGCCAGCAGCTTAAGAGGGGGGACAGGGGGGTCCTACGAGCAGTACTTC.

The rearrangement joins TRBV9 to TRBJ2-3; 10 bases fit TRBD2. Trimming took 4 bases from V and 2 from J; bases not matched to a gene: 4. Germline lookup yields CDR1 SGDLS and CDR2 YYNGEE. This CDR3 spans 15 amino acids. The DNA of the CDR3 is TGTGCCAGCAGCTCGGGACTAGCGATCACAGATACGCAGTATTTT. Protein: CASSSGLAITDTQYF.